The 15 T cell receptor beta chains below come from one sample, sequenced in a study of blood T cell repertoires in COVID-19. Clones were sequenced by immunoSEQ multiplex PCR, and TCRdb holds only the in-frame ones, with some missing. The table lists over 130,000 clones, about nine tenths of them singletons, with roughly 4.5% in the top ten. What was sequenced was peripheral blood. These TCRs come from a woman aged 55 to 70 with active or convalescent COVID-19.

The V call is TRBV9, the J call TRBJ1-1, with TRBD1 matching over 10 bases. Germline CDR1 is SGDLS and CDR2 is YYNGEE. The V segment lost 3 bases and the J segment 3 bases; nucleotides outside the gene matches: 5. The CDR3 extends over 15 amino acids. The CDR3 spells CASSAGGQGDTEAFF. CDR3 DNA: TGTGCCAGCAGCGCCGGAGGACAGGGGGACACTGAAGCTTTCTTT.

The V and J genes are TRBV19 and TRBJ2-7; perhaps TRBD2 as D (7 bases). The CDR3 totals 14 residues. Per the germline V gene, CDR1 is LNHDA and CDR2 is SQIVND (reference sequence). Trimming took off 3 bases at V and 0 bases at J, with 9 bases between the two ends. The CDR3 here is CASSMGGPSYEQYF. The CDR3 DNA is TGTGCCAGTAGTATGGGGGGGCCCTCCTACGAGCAGTACTTC.

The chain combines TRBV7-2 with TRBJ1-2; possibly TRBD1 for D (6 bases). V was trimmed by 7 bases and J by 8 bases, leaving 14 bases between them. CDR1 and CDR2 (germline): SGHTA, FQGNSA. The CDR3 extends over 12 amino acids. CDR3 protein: CASTVTGRGYTF. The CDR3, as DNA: TGTGCCAGCACCGTGACAGGTCGGGGCTACACCTTC. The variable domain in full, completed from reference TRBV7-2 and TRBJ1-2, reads GAGVSQSPSNKVTEKGKDVELRCDPISGHTALYWYRQSLGQGLEFLIYFQGNSAPDKSGLPSDRFSAERTGGSVSTLTIQRTQQEDSAVYLCASTVTGRGYTFGSGTRLTVV.

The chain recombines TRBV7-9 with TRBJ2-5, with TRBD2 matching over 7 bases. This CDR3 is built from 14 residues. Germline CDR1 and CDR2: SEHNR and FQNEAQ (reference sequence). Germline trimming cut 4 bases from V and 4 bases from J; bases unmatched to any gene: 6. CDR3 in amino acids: CASSWREGLETQYF. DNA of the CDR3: TGTGCCAGCAGCTGGAGGGAGGGTTTAGAGACCCAGTACTTC.

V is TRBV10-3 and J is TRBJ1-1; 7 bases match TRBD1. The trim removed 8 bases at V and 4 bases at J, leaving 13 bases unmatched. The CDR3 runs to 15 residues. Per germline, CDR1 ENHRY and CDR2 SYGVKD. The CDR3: CAISPGTVSVTEAFF. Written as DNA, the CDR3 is TGTGCCATCTCGCCAGGGACAGTCTCGGTCACTGAAGCTTTCTTT.

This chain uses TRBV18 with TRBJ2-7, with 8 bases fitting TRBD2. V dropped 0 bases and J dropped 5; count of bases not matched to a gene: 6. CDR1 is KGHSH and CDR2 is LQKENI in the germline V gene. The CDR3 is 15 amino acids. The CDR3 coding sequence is TGTGCCAGCTCACCACCCGGGGGGGCGCTTAACGAGCAGTACTTC. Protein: CASSPPGGALNEQYF.

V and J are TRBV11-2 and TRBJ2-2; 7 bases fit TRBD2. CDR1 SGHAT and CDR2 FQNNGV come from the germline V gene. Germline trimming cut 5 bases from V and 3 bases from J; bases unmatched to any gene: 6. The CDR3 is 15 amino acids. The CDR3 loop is CASSPLRGDTGELFF. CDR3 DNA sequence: TGTGCCAGCAGCCCTCTTCGGGGGGACACCGGGGAGCTGTTTTTT.

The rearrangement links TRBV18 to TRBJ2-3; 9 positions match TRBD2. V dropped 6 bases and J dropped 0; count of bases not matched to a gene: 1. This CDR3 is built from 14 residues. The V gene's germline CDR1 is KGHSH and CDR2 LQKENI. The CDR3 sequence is CASSLAGSTDTQYF. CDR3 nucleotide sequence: TGTGCCAGCTCTCTAGCGGGAAGCACAGATACGCAGTATTTT.

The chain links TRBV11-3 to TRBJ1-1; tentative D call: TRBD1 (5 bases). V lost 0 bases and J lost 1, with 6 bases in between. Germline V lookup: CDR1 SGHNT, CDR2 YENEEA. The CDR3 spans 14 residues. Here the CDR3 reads CASSLEGGNTEAFF. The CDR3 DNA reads TGTGCCAGCAGCTTAGAGGGGGGGAACACTGAAGCTTTCTTT.

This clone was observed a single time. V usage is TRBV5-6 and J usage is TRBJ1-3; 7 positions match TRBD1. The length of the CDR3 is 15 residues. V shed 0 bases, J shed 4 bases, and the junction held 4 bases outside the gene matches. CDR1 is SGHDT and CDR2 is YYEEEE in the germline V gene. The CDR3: CASSLVGTVGNTIYF. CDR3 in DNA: TGTGCCAGCAGCTTGGTCGGGACAGTGGGAAACACCATATATTTT.

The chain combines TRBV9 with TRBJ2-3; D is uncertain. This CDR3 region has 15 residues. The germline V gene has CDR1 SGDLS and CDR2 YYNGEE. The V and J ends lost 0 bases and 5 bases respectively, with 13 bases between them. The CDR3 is CASSVDRGAGDTQYF. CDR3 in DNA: TGTGCCAGCAGCGTAGATAGAGGAGCTGGAGATACGCAGTATTTT.

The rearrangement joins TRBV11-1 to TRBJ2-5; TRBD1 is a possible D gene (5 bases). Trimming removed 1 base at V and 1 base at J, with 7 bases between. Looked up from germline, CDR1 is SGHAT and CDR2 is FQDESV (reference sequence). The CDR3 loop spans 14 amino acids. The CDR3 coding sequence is TGTGCCAGCAGCTTAGGGACATCCCAAGAGACCCAGTACTTC. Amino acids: CASSLGTSQETQYF.

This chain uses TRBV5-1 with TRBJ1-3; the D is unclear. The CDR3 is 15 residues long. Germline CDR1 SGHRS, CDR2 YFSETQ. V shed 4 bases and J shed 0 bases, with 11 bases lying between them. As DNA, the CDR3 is TGCGCCAGCAGCGTAGCATGGAGCTCTGGAAACACCATATATTTT. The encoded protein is CASSVAWSSGNTIYF.

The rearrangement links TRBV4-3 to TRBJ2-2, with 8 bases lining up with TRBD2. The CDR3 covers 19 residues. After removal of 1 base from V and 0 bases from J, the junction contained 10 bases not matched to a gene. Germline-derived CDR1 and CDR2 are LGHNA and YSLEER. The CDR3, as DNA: TGCGCCAGCAGCCAAGGCTTTGTAGCGGGGTCAACGAACACCGGGGAGCTGTTTTTT. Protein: CASSQGFVAGSTNTGELFF.

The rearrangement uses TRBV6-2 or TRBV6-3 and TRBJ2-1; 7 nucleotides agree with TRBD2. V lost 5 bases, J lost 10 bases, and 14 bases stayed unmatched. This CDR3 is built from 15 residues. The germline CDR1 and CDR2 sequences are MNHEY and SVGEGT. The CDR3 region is CASSHRDYPRNEQFF. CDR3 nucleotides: TGTGCCAGCAGTCACCGGGACTACCCGAGGAACGAGCAGTTCTTC.